This TCR beta chain was profiled in a study of beta chain features in type 1 diabetes. General observations from the study: More deletions and fewer insertions at VDJ junctions were found in patients with type 1 diabetes. The study found that naive, central memory and Treg TCRB repertoires appeared more similar in patients than in healthy donors.

The collection from each donor was one heparinised blood draw averaging roughly 110 mL. This clone has more than one count but fewer than ten. Antigen unknown. Expressed TCRB transcripts got sequenced, as all isolated RNA was reverse transcribed. The assay was immunoSEQ multiplex PCR, and TCRdb's table has in-frame clones only and misses some. The table includes about 620,000 clones, roughly 15% detected once. CDR3 length equals 17 residues. J lost 5 bases, V lost 4 bases, and 12 bases had no gene match. Germline V gene lookup returns CDR1 MDHEN and CDR2 SYDVKM. V usage is TRBV28 and J usage is TRBJ1-1; TRBD1 matches at 11 bases. Input material: naive CD4+ T cells from blood. This receptor was obtained from a man younger than 35 in good health. As DNA, the CDR3 is TGTGCCAGCAGTTCCCCCCTAGGGACAGGGGGGAGAACTGAAGCTTTCTTT. Translating gives CASSSPLGTGGRTEAFF.